This passage covers 21 T cell receptor beta chains from one sample sequenced in a study of cytomegalovirus exposure and HLA in healthy donors. Primers: 60 Vbeta forward and 13 Jbeta reverse. Assay: immunoSEQ multiplex PCR; the TCRdb copy retains only in-frame clones and omits some. Among under 150,000 clones listed, approximately 84% were seen once. Sequencing was performed on PBMCs. These receptors were collected from a young woman in good health and CMV-seronegative.

The chain is built from TRBV5-1 and TRBJ2-5, with TRBD1 identical over 10 bases. The CDR3 extends over 15 amino acids. The germline V gene has CDR1 SGHRS and CDR2 YFSETQ. Trimming at V came to 0 bases and at J to 2 bases, leaving 1 base not matched to a gene. Here the CDR3 reads CASSLVGQGQETQYF. CDR3 bases: TGCGCCAGCAGCTTGGTGGGACAGGGGCAAGAGACCCAGTACTTC. Full variable domain (missing parts from reference TRBV5-1 and TRBJ2-5): KAGVTQTPRYLIKTRGQQVTLSCSPISGHRSVSWYQQTPGQGLQFLFEYFSETQRNKGNFPGRFSGRQFSNSRSEMNVSTLELGDSALYLCASSLVGQGQETQYFGPGTRLLVL.

Ten or more counts support this clone. The chain has TRBV6-6 and TRBJ2-3; 11 bases map to TRBD2. The V gene end was trimmed by 6 bases and the J gene end by 2 bases; junction bases not matched to a gene: 4. Germline-derived CDR1 and CDR2 are MNHNY and SVGAGI (reference sequence). CDR3 size: 15 residues. The CDR3 DNA sequence: TGTGCCAGCAGCACGACTAGCGGGAACACAGATACGCAGTATTTT. It is translated as CASSTTSGNTDTQYF.

V and J are TRBV7-2 and TRBJ2-7; TRBD2 aligns across 7 bases. The V gene's germline CDR1 is SGHTA and CDR2 FQGNSA. V lost 1 base and J lost 7; bases outside the gene matches: 13. This CDR3 has 16 amino acids. CDR3 DNA sequence: TGTGCCAGCAGCTTAGGATCTAGCGGAGTTATGGGGGAGCAGTACTTC. As protein: CASSLGSSGVMGEQYF.

The CDR3 protein is CSVVEGSTEAFF. As DNA, the CDR3 is TGCAGCGTTGTAGAGGGGAGCACTGAAGCTTTCTTT. The chain uses TRBV29-1 and TRBJ1-1, with D possibly TRBD1 on 5 matching bases. This CDR3 region has 12 residues. The V and J ends lost 4 bases and 4 bases respectively, with 10 bases between them. Germline lookup yields CDR1 SQVTM and CDR2 ANQGSEA.

The chain links TRBV27 to TRBJ2-1, with 11 nucleotides matching TRBD2. J gave up 6 bases and V 7 bases, and 5 bases lay outside the gene matches. Germline V CDR1 and CDR2: MNHEY, SMNVEV (reference sequence). The CDR3 extends over 14 amino acids. As DNA, the CDR3 is TGTGCCAGCACCAAACTAGCGGGGGCCAATGAGCAGTTCTTC. Translated: CASTKLAGANEQFF.

V and J are TRBV30 and TRBJ2-1; D not certain. Germline CDR1 reads GTSNPN; CDR2 reads SVGIG (reference sequence). The CDR3 covers 11 residues. V lost 4 bases to trimming and J lost 5 bases, with 6 bases between them. CDR3 nucleotide sequence: TGTGCCTGGACCCAGAACAATGAGCAGTTCTTC. Translating it yields CAWTQNNEQFF.

This rearrangement joins TRBV7-8 to TRBJ2-7; 10 positions agree with TRBD1. Germline V gene data show CDR1 as SGHVS and CDR2 as FQNEAQ. The CDR3 has 19 residues. The junction had 20 bases not matched to a gene; V was cut back by 5 bases and J by 4 bases. The CDR3 DNA reads as TGTGCCAGCAGCCAAGGACAGGGGGTCGTTCCACTTATCCAATACGAGCAGTACTTC. Amino acids: CASSQGQGVVPLIQYEQYF.

The gene calls are TRBV4-1 and TRBJ2-3; D is unclear. The germline V and J ends were trimmed by 3 bases and 4 bases, with 8 bases remaining between them. This CDR3 is 13 amino acids long. Germline V gene data show CDR1 as MGHRA and CDR2 as YSYEKL. CDR3 region: CASSHQNPDTQYF. For the CDR3, the DNA is TGCGCCAGCAGCCACCAGAATCCAGATACGCAGTATTTT.

The CDR3 nucleotides read TGCGCCAGCAGCTTGGGACAGCACACAGATACGCAGTATTTT. Encoded protein: CASSLGQHTDTQYF. V usage is TRBV5-1 and J usage is TRBJ2-3, with D possibly TRBD1 on 5 matching bases. The CDR3 has 14 amino acids. Germline V gene sequence: CDR1 SGHRS, CDR2 YFSETQ. Trimming cost V 0 bases and J 2 bases, with 7 bases left between them.

V usage is TRBV10-3 and J usage is TRBJ1-2; 7 positions match TRBD1. The CDR3 is 14 amino acids. After removal of 0 bases from V and 6 bases from J, the junction contained 4 bases not matched to a gene. Per germline, CDR1 ENHRY and CDR2 SYGVKD. The CDR3 DNA is TGTGCCATCAGTGAGTCCAGGGGGAAGGATGGCTACACCTTC. It yields the protein CAISESRGKDGYTF.

The chain joins TRBV13 to TRBJ2-7, with TRBD2 identical over 13 bases. CDR1 is PRHDT, CDR2 FYEKMQ, per germline (reference sequence). The V and J ends lost 4 bases and 3 bases, in that order; junction bases with no gene match: 6. The CDR3 is 16 residues long. CDR3 loop: CASSCVLAGGSYEQYF. In DNA form, the CDR3 reads TGTGCCAGCAGCTGTGTACTAGCGGGAGGGAGCTACGAGCAGTACTTC.

The chain links TRBV7-8 to TRBJ2-5, with 9 positions matching TRBD2. Looked up from germline, CDR1 is SGHVS and CDR2 is FQNEAQ. J was trimmed by 2 bases and V by 6 bases; bases with no gene match: 10. The CDR3 loop spans 16 amino acids. The CDR3 protein is CASRRGRGLRQETQYF. The CDR3 nucleotides are TGTGCCAGCAGGCGCGGGAGGGGGCTGAGGCAAGAGACCCAGTACTTC.

The chain has TRBV18 and TRBJ2-3; 14 bases fit TRBD2. Germline loops: CDR1 KGHSH, CDR2 LQKENI. Trimming took 6 bases from V and 4 from J; bases not matched to a gene: 12. The CDR3 is 18 residues long. The CDR3 DNA is TGTGCCAGCTCCCTGGGACTAGCGGGAGTTATCAGGGCAGATACGCAGTATTTT. It yields the protein CASSLGLAGVIRADTQYF.

The V gene is TRBV27, the J gene TRBJ2-7; D ambiguous. The CDR3 sequence is 13 residues long. CDR1 and CDR2 (germline): MNHEY, SMNVEV (reference sequence). Trimming shortened V by 2 bases and J by 3 bases, and 8 bases separated the two germline ends. In DNA form, the CDR3 reads TGTGCCAGCAGTTTAGAGACAAACTACGAGCAGTACTTC. Its translation is CASSLETNYEQYF.

The chain joins TRBV5-1 to TRBJ2-2; tentatively, D is TRBD1 (6 bases). The CDR3 is 13 residues long. Trimming took off 9 bases at V and 3 bases at J, with 12 bases between the two ends. The germline gives CDR1 SGHRS, CDR2 YFSETQ. The CDR3 DNA reads TGCGCCACCCAATACAGGGACACCGGGGAGCTGTTTTTT. It specifies CATQYRDTGELFF.

This chain links TRBV2 with TRBJ1-1; D not certain. V gave up 7 bases and J gave up 1 base, with 10 bases separating them. This CDR3 is built from 13 residues. The germline gives CDR1 SNHLY, CDR2 FYNNEI. This chain's CDR3 is CASTSAGNTEAFF. The CDR3 nucleotides read TGTGCCAGCACCTCTGCCGGGAACACTGAAGCTTTCTTT.

This rearrangement joins TRBV29-1 to TRBJ2-1, with 7 bases matching TRBD1. With 5 bases clipped from V and 7 bases from J, the junction kept 5 bases outside the gene matches. The CDR3 covers 12 residues. Germline V lookup: CDR1 SQVTM, CDR2 ANQGSEA. CDR3 region: CSVQPRGNEQFF. The CDR3 coding sequence is TGCAGCGTTCAGCCCAGGGGGAATGAGCAGTTCTTC.

This chain uses TRBV19 with TRBJ2-5; D is perhaps TRBD2 (6 bases). Trimming pared 5 bases from V and 2 bases from J, leaving 9 bases between. The CDR3 runs to 13 residues. CDR1 LNHDA and CDR2 SQIVND come from the germline V gene (reference sequence). Here the CDR3 reads CASSREWQETQYF. CDR3 DNA: TGTGCCAGTAGTCGGGAGTGGCAAGAGACCCAGTACTTC.

The chain has TRBV6-1 and TRBJ1-2; 8 bases agree with TRBD1. Germline lookup yields CDR1 MNHNS and CDR2 SASEGT. This CDR3 region has 13 residues. V lost 5 bases and J lost 4; bases outside the gene matches: 3. In nucleotides, the CDR3 is TGTGCCAGCAGTCTGGACAGGGCCTATGGCTACACCTTC. Translating it yields CASSLDRAYGYTF.

V is TRBV25-1 and J is TRBJ1-3; TRBD1 agrees at 7 bases. V was clipped by 4 bases and J by 10 bases; unmatched bases: 16. There are 16 residues in the CDR3. The V gene's germline CDR1 is MGHDK and CDR2 SYGVNS. The CDR3 DNA follows: TGTGCCAGCAGTGTATGGGACAGACAAGGTTTGAGAACCATATATTTT. It translates to CASSVWDRQGLRTIYF.

The gene calls are TRBV7-9 and TRBJ2-3, with 10 bases aligning to TRBD2. CDR3 length equals 17 residues. Trimming cost V 2 bases and J 2 bases; bases outside gene matches: 7. Germline V gene sequence: CDR1 SEHNR, CDR2 FQNEAQ (reference sequence). The CDR3 protein is CASSLFSSGRPTDTQYF. The CDR3 DNA sequence: TGTGCCAGCAGCTTATTCTCTAGCGGGAGACCCACAGATACGCAGTATTTT.